Listed here are 13 T cell receptor beta chains from one sample, sequenced in a study of blood T cell repertoires in COVID-19. Measured with immunoSEQ multiplex PCR; TCRdb has only the in-frame clones, and not every one. The sample includes some 110,000 clones, around 83% seen only once; the top ten take about 3.6%. The sequenced sample consisted of peripheral blood. The receptor source for this set is a woman older than 75 with active or convalescent COVID-19.

The V and J genes are TRBV5-1 and TRBJ1-5; 7 nucleotides agree with TRBD1. CDR3 length: 14 amino acids. V lost 5 bases, J lost 2 bases, and 4 bases stayed unmatched. The V gene's germline CDR1 is SGHRS and CDR2 YFSETQ. CDR3 residues: CASRSGTGNQPQHF. In nucleotides, the CDR3 is TGCGCCAGCAGGTCTGGGACAGGCAATCAGCCCCAGCATTTT.

The CDR3 nucleotides read TGTGCCAGCAGCTCACAGGGCATAGGGTCCCAGCATTTT. This encodes CASSSQGIGSQHF. The rearrangement uses TRBV12-3 or TRBV12-4 and TRBJ1-5, with D perhaps matching TRBD1 (6 bases). There are 13 residues in the CDR3. V was clipped by 6 bases and J by 11 bases, with 17 bases between them.

The chain couples TRBV4-1 to TRBJ1-4; D is undetermined. This CDR3 comprises 16 residues. V was clipped by 1 base and J by 2 bases, with 11 bases between them. Germline CDR1 is MGHRA and CDR2 is YSYEKL. CDR3 sequence: CASSQGLPYTNEKLFF. CDR3 nucleotide sequence: TGCGCCAGCAGCCAAGGGCTCCCGTACACTAATGAAAAACTGTTTTTT.

CDR3 loop: CASSESLGVGGYTF. The DNA for the CDR3 is TGTGCCAGCAGTGAATCGTTAGGGGTTGGCGGCTACACCTTC. The rearrangement uses TRBV2 and TRBJ1-2; D is possibly TRBD1 (5 bases). The CDR3 loop spans 14 amino acids. Germline lookup yields CDR1 SNHLY and CDR2 FYNNEI. Deletions cut 2 bases from V and 8 bases from J, with 15 bases between.

The chain uses TRBV7-2 and TRBJ2-7, with TRBD1 as a possible D gene (7 bases). Trimming shortened V by 0 bases and J by 2 bases, and 14 bases separated the two germline ends. The CDR3 has 16 amino acids. Germline V CDR1 and CDR2: SGHTA, FQGNSA. CDR3 DNA sequence: TGTGCCAGCAGCTTAGCCGGGGCAGGGGGGACCTACGAGCAGTACTTC. This gives the protein CASSLAGAGGTYEQYF. The variable domain in full, completed from reference TRBV7-2 and TRBJ2-7, reads GAGVSQSPSNKVTEKGKDVELRCDPISGHTALYWYRQSLGQGLEFLIYFQGNSAPDKSGLPSDRFSAERTGGSVSTLTIQRTQQEDSAVYLCASSLAGAGGTYEQYFGPGTRLTVT.

The rearrangement links TRBV5-6 to TRBJ2-3, with TRBD2 identical over 15 bases. The CDR3 loop spans 17 amino acids. The V and J ends lost 0 bases and 9 bases, in that order; junction bases with no gene match: 8. Germline CDR1 and CDR2: SGHDT and YYEEEE. CDR3 residues: CASSLDQTGTSGGTQYF. CDR3 DNA: TGTGCCAGCAGCTTGGACCAAACCGGGACTAGCGGGGGGACGCAGTATTTT. The whole variable domain, filled in from reference TRBV5-6 and TRBJ2-3, reads DAGVTQSPTHLIKTRGQQVTLRCSPKSGHDTVSWYQQALGQGPQFIFQYYEEEERQRGNFPDRFSGHQFPNYSSELNVNALLLGDSALYLCASSLDQTGTSGGTQYFGPGTRLTVL.

The chain recombines TRBV4-1 with TRBJ2-1, with D maybe TRBD2 (5 bases). V was cut by 6 bases and J by 7 bases, with 19 bases left in between. The CDR3 length is 15 residues. Germline CDR1 and CDR2: MGHRA and YSYEKL. The DNA of the CDR3 is TGCGCCAGCAGTCCTACCAGAGGACTTTTTAATGAGCAGTTCTTC. Protein sequence: CASSPTRGLFNEQFF.

V is TRBV30 and J is TRBJ1-1; no clear D gene. Germline V gene sequence: CDR1 GTSNPN, CDR2 SVGIG (reference sequence). The CDR3 extends over 12 amino acids. The V gene lost 2 bases and the J gene lost 4 bases, with 8 bases spanning the gap. CDR3 sequence: CAWSSRATEAFF. The CDR3 coding sequence is TGTGCCTGGAGTTCGAGGGCCACTGAAGCTTTCTTT.

There are a few counts of this clone. V and J are TRBV9 and TRBJ2-5; D ambiguous. Trimming took off 0 bases at V and 0 bases at J, with 9 bases between the two ends. The germline gives CDR1 SGDLS, CDR2 YYNGEE. This CDR3 spans 15 amino acids. This chain's CDR3 is CASSVASQYQETQYF. In DNA form, the CDR3 reads TGTGCCAGCAGCGTAGCGTCGCAGTACCAAGAGACCCAGTACTTC. The full variable domain, rest sourced from reference TRBV9 and TRBJ2-5, is DSGVTQTPKHLITATGQRVTLRCSPRSGDLSVYWYQQSLDQGLQFLIQYYNGEERAKGNILERFSAQQFPDLHSELNLSSLELGDSALYFCASSVASQYQETQYFGPGTRLLVL.

This clone occurred once. The chain links TRBV11-2 to TRBJ2-7; 10 bases match TRBD2. Germline-derived CDR1 and CDR2 are SGHAT and FQNNGV. The CDR3 length is 15 residues. Losses at the gene ends were 7 bases for V and 0 bases for J; bases not matched to a gene: 6. CDR3 loop: CASTLAGAGSYEQYF. In nucleotides, the CDR3 is TGTGCCAGCACCCTAGCGGGAGCCGGCTCCTACGAGCAGTACTTC.

This clone has ten or more counts. The V gene is TRBV29-1, the J gene TRBJ2-7, with D uncertain. Germline values: CDR1 SQVTM, CDR2 ANQGSEA. The CDR3 runs to 11 residues. Between the trimmed V and J ends, which lost 4 bases and 5 bases, there was a span of 9 bases. CDR3 amino acids: CSVGLKNEQYF. CDR3 sequence (DNA): TGCAGCGTTGGCCTAAAAAACGAGCAGTACTTC.

This clone was observed a few times. The DNA of the CDR3 is TGTGCCAGCAGCAAAGAAGCGGGAAAGGGGCAGACCCAGTACTTC. This codes for CASSKEAGKGQTQYF. The chain combines TRBV7-3 with TRBJ2-5; TRBD2 aligns across 7 bases. The CDR3 loop spans 15 amino acids. Trimming took 5 bases from V and 6 from J; bases not matched to a gene: 12. From germline, CDR1 is SGHTA and CDR2 FQGTGA.

This chain uses TRBV9 with TRBJ1-6; TRBD1 matches 8 bases. This CDR3 is 15 amino acids long. Germline V gene sequence: CDR1 SGDLS, CDR2 YYNGEE. Losses at the gene ends were 0 bases for V and 8 bases for J; bases not matched to a gene: 4. The CDR3 nucleotides are TGTGCCAGCAGCGTAGACGGGACAGGATATTCACCCCTCCACTTT. This sequence encodes CASSVDGTGYSPLHF.